This T cell receptor beta chain comes out of a study of T-cell reconstitution after alpha-beta-depleted transplantation in children (dated by TCRdb to 2016 to 2017). As for the study more broadly: T-cell immune reconstitution after TCRalphabeta/CD19-depleted allogeneic hematopoietic cell transplantation in children was quantitatively tracked in the study by means of TCR repertoire profiling. Study-wide conclusions, independent of this receptor: In some patients, high TCRbeta diversity at day 60 was attributed to recipient T cells and intrathymic progenitors that had survived conditioning. Over subsequent months, a decline in hyperexpanded clone frequencies was noted, and after one year, T-cell counts and TCRbeta diversity were mostly ascribed to newly produced T cells. About two months after transplant, the apparently early recovery of alphabetaT-cell counts reportedly depended on just several hundred clones that had expanded rapidly and came from non-depleted graft cells.

The receptor library was made with PCR. For sequencing, an Illumina HiSeq 2500 was employed. To normalize quantification of the TCRbeta repertoire, the TCR libraries were built with molecular barcoding that relied on unique molecular identifiers. TCRdb's own reprocessing of the public reads used fastp at Q25 and MiXCR and kept productive beta chains. Each entry merges the rows of one CDR3 protein and shows their most common DNA and genes. The sample includes some 200,000 distinct CDR3 sequences, with approximately 8.4% observed a single time. Under 40% of the sample is in the top ten clones. Trimming removed 7 bases from V and 4 bases from J, leaving 10 bases between the germline ends. CDR1 and CDR2 (SQVTM, ANQGSEA) derive from the germline V gene. The CDR3 covers 11 residues, taking in both the cysteine and the phenylalanine. The read is trimmed to its CDR3 DNA, 33 bases read in frame from base 1.

This clonotype was detected many times. The antigen it recognizes is unknown. No qualities accompany the bases; no much larger clone lies one base away. This specimen's treatment or condition label, per the study, means: allogeneic hematopoietic cell transplantation with graft depleted of TCRalphabeta T cells and CD19 B cells. TCRalphabeta/CD19-depleted allogeneic hematopoietic cell grafts were given to the transplant recipients, all of whom were children. The sample consisted of PBMCs, mostly from graft donor cells, taken 360 days after TCRalphabeta/CD19-depleted stem cell transplant. The origin of this receptor is a male patient aged 2-15 years who had a stem cell transplant for acute myeloid leukemia, so the T cells may come from the graft donor. The sequence links TRBV29-1 to TRBJ1-1; 6 matching bases give a weak D call of TRBD1. The DNA reads TGCAGCGCCGAGGGGGTCACTGAAGCTTTCTTT. This is translated as CSAEGVTEAFF.